This T cell receptor (beta chain) was obtained from a study of shared clonotypes between healthy human individuals. Findings and limits, study-wide: Roughly 4.6% of naive CD4 clonotypes were common to several donors. Compared with memory subsets, naive subsets generally had larger estimated richness.

CDR3 size: 16 residues. Germline CDR1 reads SGHVS; CDR2 reads FNYEAQ. Trimming shortened V by 8 bases and J by 0 bases, and 17 bases separated the two germline ends. Clones were read by immunoSEQ multiplex PCR, and TCRdb kept only the in-frame ones, dropping some. Counted here are under 1 million clones, 80% to 95% occurring once; the ten biggest clones make up 24%. Naive CD8 cells, CD45RO-negative and positively selected for CCR7, excluded terminally differentiated effector memory CD45RA+ cells. This clone was recorded only once. Its antigen is still unknown. The TCR was taken from a man between 25 and 39 years old in good health. The J gene is TRBJ2-1, the V gene TRBV7-6; D may be TRBD1 or TRBD2 (6 bases each). Source material: naive CD8+ T cells sorted from blood. The CDR3 sequence is CASSGGGSSSYNEQFF. The CDR3 DNA sequence: TGTGCCAGCTCCGGAGGGGGAAGTAGCTCCTACAATGAGCAGTTCTTC.